The rows below give T cell receptor beta chains drawn from one sample of a study of T cell repertoires in cytomegalovirus infection. TCRdb independently ran MiXCR on the reads; one entry per CDR3 protein. The sample has around 350,000 distinct CDR3 sequences, 15% to 20% seen once. The source material was PBMCs. The receptor set was obtained from a human donor in good health (CMV status not recorded). Some clones in this sample may be carry-over from other donors' samples. The CDR3 runs from the conserved cysteine through the conserved F or W. D genes are given only for firm matches. Size is stated for part of the rows, as once, few or many counts, or as a class when the clone is expanded.

D	V	size	J	DNA	CDR3
.	TRBV29-1	few	TRBJ2-3	TGCAGCGTTAAAACCACCATGGGTACGCAGTATTTT	CSVKTTMGTQYF
TRBD1	TRBV6-1	many	TRBJ2-1	TGTGCCAGCAGTTTTAGGGGGCTTAATAACAATGAGCAGTTCTTC	CASSFRGLNNNEQFF
.	TRBV12-5	few	TRBJ1-6	TGTGCTAGTGGTTTAACCGGGACTTATTCACCCCTCCACTTT	CASGLTGTYSPLHF
TRBD1	TRBV7-2	many	TRBJ1-5	TGTGCCAGCAGCTCCGGACCGGGACAGGGGACTTATCAGCCCCAGCATTTT	CASSSGPGQGTYQPQHF
.	TRBV6-2/TRBV6-3	few	TRBJ2-4	TGTGCCAGCACAAGGGGGGGTCTAGCCAAAAACATTCAGTACTTC	CASTRGGLAKNIQYF
.	TRBV5-6	.	TRBJ2-7	TGTGCCAGCAGCTTGGGACGGATCAGGGAGCAGTACTTC	CASSLGRIREQYF
.	TRBV7-2	many	TRBJ1-2	TGTGCCAGCAGCTTAGTTCCGGCAATCTATGGCTACACCTTC	CASSLVPAIYGYTF
.	TRBV7-8	.	TRBJ1-2	TGTGCCAGCAGCTTAGCGCGGAGGAGAGACTATGGCTACACCTTC	CASSLARRRDYGYTF
TRBD1	TRBV28	many	TRBJ1-2	TGTGCCAGCAGTTTTCATGGACAGGGAAGGGGTTATGGCTACACCTTC	CASSFHGQGRGYGYTF
TRBD2	TRBV2	.	TRBJ2-7	TGTGCCAGCAAGGAGGTAGCGGGGGTAAACGAGCAGTACTTC	CASKEVAGVNEQYF
TRBD1	TRBV29-1	few	TRBJ1-1	TGCAGCGTTGCGACCCAGGGGGTGAACACTGAAGCTTTCTTT	CSVATQGVNTEAFF
.	TRBV20-1	few	TRBJ2-1	TGCAGTGCTGAGGACATAACCACCTACAATGAGCAGTTCTTC	CSAEDITTYNEQFF
.	TRBV19	few	TRBJ2-7	TGTGCCAGTAGCTATAGGCACAGTAACTACGAGCAGTACTTC	CASSYRHSNYEQYF
.	TRBV12-3/TRBV12-4	few	TRBJ1-6	TGTGCCAGCAGTTTGGCGCCGGGTGCTAAAGGCCTCCACTTT	CASSLAPGAKGLHF
.	TRBV28	many	TRBJ1-1	TGTGCCATAATCGGACCTTGGGGCACTGAAGCTTTCTTT	CAIIGPWGTEAFF
.	TRBV12-3/TRBV12-4	many	TRBJ1-1	TGTGCCAGCAGTTTAAGGGGAGCGTTGAACACTGAAGCTTTCTTT	CASSLRGALNTEAFF
.	TRBV7-8	few	TRBJ2-1	TGTGCCAGCAGCTCACGGGTCGGTGAGCAGTTCTTC	CASSSRVGEQFF
.	TRBV7-9	many	TRBJ1-4	TGTGCCAGCAGCCGTGGACAGAATGAAAAACTGTTTTTT	CASSRGQNEKLFF
.	TRBV7-9	.	TRBJ1-4	TGTGCCAGCAGCTGGGGTTCCGTCCCTGAAAAACTGTTTTTT	CASSWGSVPEKLFF
.	TRBV7-9	.	TRBJ2-7	TGTGCCAGCAGCTTTGCATACGGCTACGAGCAGTACTTC	CASSFAYGYEQYF
.	TRBV12-3/TRBV12-4	few	TRBJ2-2	TGTGCCAGCAGTTTAGAGACGAACACCGGGGAGCTGTTTTTT	CASSLETNTGELFF
.	TRBV6-6	few	TRBJ2-2	TGTGCCAGCAGTTACAGGGGGATGAACACCGGGGAGCTGTTTTTT	CASSYRGMNTGELFF
.	TRBV19	many	TRBJ1-2	TGTGCCAGTAGTATTTTAACGTCAGGGCCAAATGGCTACACCTTC	CASSILTSGPNGYTF
TRBD1	TRBV19	.	TRBJ2-7	TGTGCCAGTAGTATACTAAAGGCAGGGGGCTACGAGCAGTACTTC	CASSILKAGGYEQYF
.	TRBV3-1	.	TRBJ1-5	TGTGCCAGCAGCCTTACAGGGAGGGGGAAGCAGCCCCAGCATTTT	CASSLTGRGKQPQHF
.	TRBV10-3	.	TRBJ2-6	TGTGCCATCAGTGTCGCAGGGGCCTTATCTGGGGCCAACGTCCTGACTTTC	CAISVAGALSGANVLTF
TRBD1	TRBV5-1	.	TRBJ1-1	TGCGCCAGCAGCCTGGAGAGGACAGGGGTGAACACTGAAGCTTTCTTT	CASSLERTGVNTEAFF
TRBD2	TRBV7-6	.	TRBJ2-7	TGTGCCAGCAGCCCGGCGGCTAGCGGGAGCTACGAGCAGTACTTC	CASSPAASGSYEQYF
TRBD2	TRBV7-6	few	TRBJ2-7	TGTGCCAGCAGCTACTTGGGGACTAGCTTCACCCATCATTACGAGCAGTACTTC	CASSYLGTSFTHHYEQYF
.	TRBV5-6	.	TRBJ1-1	TGTGCCAGCAGCTTGGGCTCTCAGAGCTGGACTGAAGCTTTCTTT	CASSLGSQSWTEAFF
.	TRBV12-3/TRBV12-4	.	TRBJ2-1	TGTGCCAGCAGTTTAGATCTAGGCAGCTCCTACAATGAGCAGTTCTTC	CASSLDLGSSYNEQFF
TRBD2	TRBV19	.	TRBJ2-3	TGTGCCAGTCTAGCGGGAGGGCGGGGCACAGATACGCAGTATTTT	CASLAGGRGTDTQYF
.	TRBV7-9	.	TRBJ2-7	TGTGCCAGCAGCCCCGAGTTCAGGAGTCGCGACGAGCAGTACTTC	CASSPEFRSRDEQYF
TRBD2	TRBV12-3/TRBV12-4	many	TRBJ2-5	TGTGCCAGCAGTTCGGGGTTACTAGCGGGGGGGAAGGGAGAGACCCAGTACTTC	CASSSGLLAGGKGETQYF
.	TRBV30	.	TRBJ2-7	TGTGCCTGGAGTGTACTAGGGAACATGAATTACGAGCAGTACTTC	CAWSVLGNMNYEQYF
.	TRBV2	.	TRBJ2-1	TGTGCCAGCAGTGAGGGGACTCAGCAGTTCTTC	CASSEGTQQFF
TRBD1	TRBV6-6	.	TRBJ1-1	TGTGCCAGCAGTAAGACAGGGGAAACTGAAGCTTTCTTT	CASSKTGETEAFF
.	TRBV4-1	few	TRBJ2-5	TGCGCCAGCAGCCAAGTGGTGTTTCTGGAGACCCAGTACTTC	CASSQVVFLETQYF
.	TRBV20-1	few	TRBJ1-4	TGCAGTGCTAAGAGGCCGAGGCAGGGTAATGAAAAACTGTTTTTT	CSAKRPRQGNEKLFF
.	TRBV4-1	.	TRBJ2-7	TGCGCCAGCAGCCAAGATCAAACAGATCCCTACGAGCAGTACTTC	CASSQDQTDPYEQYF
.	TRBV7-8	many	TRBJ1-4	TGTGCCAGCAGCGACCAGGGTGCGGCTAATGAAAAACTGTTTTTT	CASSDQGAANEKLFF
.	TRBV7-2	many	TRBJ2-7	TGTGCCAGCAGCTTAGTGGGCCAAGCCTACGAGCAGTACTTC	CASSLVGQAYEQYF
.	TRBV2	.	TRBJ1-6	TGTGCCAGCCGGTTAGGTTGGGAGAGCTCCTATAATTCACCCCTCCACTTT	CASRLGWESSYNSPLHF